This is a list of T cell receptor beta chains from one sample in a study of blood T cells in healthy people across ages. TCRdb re-called the 5' RACE reads with MiXCR, one entry per CDR3 protein. The repertoire holds roughly 1,800,000 distinct CDR3 sequences, roughly 50% seen once, with around 2.1% in the top ten. The sequencing sample was made of blood. The origin of the receptors is a middle-aged woman in good health. Both conserved end residues are part of each CDR3. Only some rows state a clone size, as once, few, many or a class for expanded clones.

clone_size v_call cdr3_aa
NA TRBV20-1 CSARRGSGRSYEQYF
NA TRBV13 CASSSKRGAPYEQYF
NA TRBV7-9 CASSLFVGTGGSTEAFF
NA TRBV7-9 CASSLPGTIGYTF
NA TRBV6-5 CASSYSKERTQYF
few TRBV7-8 CASSRGAYNEQYF
NA TRBV25-1 CASSEWEGLGYTGELFF
many TRBV4-3 CASSQDRDYEQYF
NA TRBV20-1 CSATNPIGGGVQETQYF
few TRBV7-2 CASSDQQGNEQFF
NA TRBV6-6 CASSDRTGSSYEQYF
few TRBV11-2 CASSLVPDSYYEQYF
NA TRBV6-5 CASSYWGAVDSGANVLTF
NA TRBV7-9 CAGSPQGRHEQYF
few TRBV7-2 CASSSTGGGNIQYF
few TRBV28 CASSLPPYSNQPQHF
once TRBV7-2 CASSPDRGVESPLHF
NA TRBV5-1 CASSLFAGGNEQFF
few TRBV7-2 CASSFSSGGAGTFVDTQYF
NA TRBV20-1 CSARDNSGAGYQPQHF
many TRBV4-1 CASSQTGGDGYTF
NA TRBV6-1 CASNSGRYNEQFF
few TRBV29-1 CSVEMVGLGETQYF
few TRBV7-2 CASSPLSFSYEQYF
NA TRBV18 CASLRNFRDRVYTF
NA TRBV20-1 CSARDWDRWGETQYF
NA TRBV5-1 CASSLDGNIGNEQYF
NA TRBV7-6 CASSFSQDTEAFF
NA TRBV5-1 CASSSGRDTDTQYF
once TRBV28 CASSSFLAGGSYNEQYF
NA TRBV28 CASSSSTGGGEYQETQYF